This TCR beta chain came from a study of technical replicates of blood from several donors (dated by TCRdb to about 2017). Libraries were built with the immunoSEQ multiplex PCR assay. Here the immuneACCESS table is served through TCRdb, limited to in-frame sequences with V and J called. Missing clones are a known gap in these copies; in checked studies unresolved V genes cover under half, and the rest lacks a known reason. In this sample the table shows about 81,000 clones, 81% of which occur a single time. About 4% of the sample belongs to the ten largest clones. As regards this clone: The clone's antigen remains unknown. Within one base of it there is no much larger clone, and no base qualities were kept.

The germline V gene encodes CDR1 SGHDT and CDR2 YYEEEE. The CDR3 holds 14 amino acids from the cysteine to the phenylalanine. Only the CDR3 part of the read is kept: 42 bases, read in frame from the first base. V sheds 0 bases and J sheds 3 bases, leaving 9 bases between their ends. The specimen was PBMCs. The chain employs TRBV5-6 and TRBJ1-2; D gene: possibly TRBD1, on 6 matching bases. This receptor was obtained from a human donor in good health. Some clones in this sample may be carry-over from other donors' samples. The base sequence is TGTGCCAGCAGCTTGGATAGGGGGTACTATGGCTACACCTTC. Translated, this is CASSLDRGYYGYTF.